Sequencing of this T cell receptor beta chain was carried out in a study of beta chain features in type 1 diabetes. Study-wide results and limits: Any PCR bias toward short templates would affect both groups alike.

On this clone: Its target is not known.

Every bit of the isolated RNA underwent reverse transcription, so sequencing read expressed TCRB transcripts. Libraries were prepared by immunoSEQ multiplex PCR; TCRdb keeps only in-frame clonotypes and omits some of them. The sample records hundreds of thousands of clones, 68% being singletons. J lost 1 base, V lost 1 base, and 7 bases had no gene match. The length of the CDR3 is 16 residues. The germline CDR1 and CDR2 sequences are SGHNT and YYREEE (reference sequence). The sequence was obtained from a man aged 25 to 45 in good health. Sequenced input: naive CD4+ T cells from blood. The chain has TRBV5-4 and TRBJ1-2; 7 bases agree with TRBD1. The chain's CDR3 is CASSLPRQGVNYGYTF. CDR3 DNA sequence: TGTGCCAGCAGCTTGCCCCGACAGGGAGTTAACTATGGCTACACCTTC.